The clone carrying this T cell receptor beta chain was counted between two and nine times. The antigen remains unidentified. This sample is drawn from a study of T-cell reconstitution after alpha-beta-depleted transplantation in children. The CDR3 runs 12 residues. Germline V gives CDR1 SGHRS, CDR2 YFSETQ. V shed 5 bases and J shed 7 bases, with 13 bases lying between them. Unique molecular identifiers were incorporated when the TCRbeta library was constructed. TCRdb reprocessed the PCR reads with MiXCR, giving one entry per CDR3 protein. Of 450,000 to 600,000 distinct CDR3 sequences listed, about 10% are singletons. Study conclusions and caveats: Several hundred expanded graft clones reportedly gave rise to the alpha-beta T cells present about two months after transplant.

The receptor was isolated from a child aged 2 to 15 with inherited bone marrow failure, due to receive a stem cell transplant. The genes are TRBV5-1 and TRBJ2-7, with D uncertain. This sample comprised PBMCs, obtained before TCRalphabeta/CD19-depleted stem cell transplant. The chain's CDR3 is CASSYGLREQYF. The CDR3 DNA reads as TGCGCCAGCAGTTACGGTTTGCGGGAGCAGTACTTC.